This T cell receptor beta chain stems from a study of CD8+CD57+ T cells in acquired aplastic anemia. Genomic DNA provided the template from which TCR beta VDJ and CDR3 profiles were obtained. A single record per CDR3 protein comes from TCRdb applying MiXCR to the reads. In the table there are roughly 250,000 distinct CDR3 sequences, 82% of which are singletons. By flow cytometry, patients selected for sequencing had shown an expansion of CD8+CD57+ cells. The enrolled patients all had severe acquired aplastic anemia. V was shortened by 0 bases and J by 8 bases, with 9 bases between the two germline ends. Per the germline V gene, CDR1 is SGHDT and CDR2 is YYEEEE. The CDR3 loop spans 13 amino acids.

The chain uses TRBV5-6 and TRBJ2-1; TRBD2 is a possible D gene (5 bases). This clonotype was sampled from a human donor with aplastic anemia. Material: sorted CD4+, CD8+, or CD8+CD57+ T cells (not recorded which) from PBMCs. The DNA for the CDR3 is TGTGCCAGCAGCTTGGGGAGGATCCATGAGCAGTTCTTC. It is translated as CASSLGRIHEQFF.